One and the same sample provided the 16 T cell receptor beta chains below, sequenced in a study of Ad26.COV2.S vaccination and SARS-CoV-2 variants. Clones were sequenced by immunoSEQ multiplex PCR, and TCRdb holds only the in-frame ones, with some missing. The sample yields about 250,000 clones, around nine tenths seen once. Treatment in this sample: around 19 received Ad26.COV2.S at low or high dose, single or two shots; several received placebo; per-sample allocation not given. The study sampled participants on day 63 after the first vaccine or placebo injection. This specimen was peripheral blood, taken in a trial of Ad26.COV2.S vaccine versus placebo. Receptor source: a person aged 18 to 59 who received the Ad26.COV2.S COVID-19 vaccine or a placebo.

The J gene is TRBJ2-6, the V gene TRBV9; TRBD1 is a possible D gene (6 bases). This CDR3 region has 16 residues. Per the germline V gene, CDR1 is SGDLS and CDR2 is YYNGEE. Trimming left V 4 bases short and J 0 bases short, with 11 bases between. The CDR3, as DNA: TGTGCCAGCAGCAATACAGGGTTCTCTGGGGCCAACGTCCTGACTTTC. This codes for CASSNTGFSGANVLTF.

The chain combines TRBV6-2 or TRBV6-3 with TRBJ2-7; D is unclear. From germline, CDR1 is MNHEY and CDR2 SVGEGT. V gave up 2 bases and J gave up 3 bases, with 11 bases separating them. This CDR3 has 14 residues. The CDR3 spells CASSYGVPFYEQYF. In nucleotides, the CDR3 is TGTGCCAGCAGTTACGGGGTCCCTTTCTACGAGCAGTACTTC.

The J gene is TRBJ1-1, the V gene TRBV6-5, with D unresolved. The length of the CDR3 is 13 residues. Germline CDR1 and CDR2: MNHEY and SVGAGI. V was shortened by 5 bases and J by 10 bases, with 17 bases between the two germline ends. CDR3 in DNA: TGTGCCAGCAGTCGTACCGGCGGGATCGGAGCTTTCTTT. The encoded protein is CASSRTGGIGAFF.

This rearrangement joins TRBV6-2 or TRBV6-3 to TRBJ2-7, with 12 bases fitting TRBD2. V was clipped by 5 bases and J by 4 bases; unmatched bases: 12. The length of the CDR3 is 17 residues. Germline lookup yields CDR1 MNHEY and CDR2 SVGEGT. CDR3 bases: TGTGCCAGCAGTCTCCAGCTAGCGGGAGGGATTACTTACGAGCAGTACGTC. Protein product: CASSLQLAGGITYEQYV.

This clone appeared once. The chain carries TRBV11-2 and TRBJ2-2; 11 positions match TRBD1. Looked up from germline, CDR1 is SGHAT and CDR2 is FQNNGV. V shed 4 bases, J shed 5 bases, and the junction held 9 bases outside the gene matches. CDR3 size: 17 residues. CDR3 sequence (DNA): TGTGCCAGCAGCTCCTGGACAGGGGGCTATGGGACCGGGGAGCTGTTTTTT. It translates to CASSSWTGGYGTGELFF. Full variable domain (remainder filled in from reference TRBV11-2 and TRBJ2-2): EAGVAQSPRYKIIEKRQSVAFWCNPISGHATLYWYQQILGQGPKLLIQFQNNGVVDDSQLPKDRFSAERLKGVDSTLKIQPAKLEDSAVYLCASSSWTGGYGTGELFFGEGSRLTVL.

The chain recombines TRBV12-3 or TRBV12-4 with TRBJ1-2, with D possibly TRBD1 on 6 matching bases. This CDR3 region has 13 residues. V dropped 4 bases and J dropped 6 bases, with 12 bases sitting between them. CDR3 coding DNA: TGTGCCAGCAGTTGGTGGGACAAGGATGGCTACACCTTC. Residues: CASSWWDKDGYTF.

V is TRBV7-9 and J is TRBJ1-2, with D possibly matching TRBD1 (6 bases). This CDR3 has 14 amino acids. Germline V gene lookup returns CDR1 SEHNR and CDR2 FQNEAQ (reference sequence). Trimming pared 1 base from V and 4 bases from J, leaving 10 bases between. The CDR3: CASSLGQVVYGYTF. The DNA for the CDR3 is TGTGCCAGCAGCTTAGGACAGGTAGTCTATGGCTACACCTTC. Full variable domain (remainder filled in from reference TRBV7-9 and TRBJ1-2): DTGVSQNPRHKITKRGQNVTFRCDPISEHNRLYWYRQTLGQGPEFLTYFQNEAQLEKSRLLSDRFSAERPKGSFSTLEIQRTEQGDSAMYLCASSLGQVVYGYTFGSGTRLTVV.

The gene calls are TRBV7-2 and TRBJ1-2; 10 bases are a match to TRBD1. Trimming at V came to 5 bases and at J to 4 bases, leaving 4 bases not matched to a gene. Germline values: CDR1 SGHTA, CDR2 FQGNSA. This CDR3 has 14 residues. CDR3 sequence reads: CASSRDRGGYGYTF. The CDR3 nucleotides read TGTGCCAGCAGCCGGGACAGGGGAGGCTATGGCTACACCTTC.

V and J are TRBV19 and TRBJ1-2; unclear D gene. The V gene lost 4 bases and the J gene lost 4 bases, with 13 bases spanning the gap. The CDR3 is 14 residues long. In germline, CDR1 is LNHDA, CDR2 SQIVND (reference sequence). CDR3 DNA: TGTGCCAGTAGTAAGCTGAGCGAAAGCTATGGCTACACCTTC. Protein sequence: CASSKLSESYGYTF.

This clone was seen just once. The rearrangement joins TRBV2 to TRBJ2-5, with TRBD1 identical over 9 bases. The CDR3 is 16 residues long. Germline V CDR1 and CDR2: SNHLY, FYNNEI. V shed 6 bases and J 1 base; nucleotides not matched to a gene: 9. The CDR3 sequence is CASSPQGAKSQETQYF. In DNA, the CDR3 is TGTGCCAGCAGCCCACAGGGGGCAAAGTCCCAAGAGACCCAGTACTTC. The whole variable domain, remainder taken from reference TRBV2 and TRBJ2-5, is EPEVTQTPSHQVTQMGQEVILRCVPISNHLYFYWYRQILGQKVEFLVSFYNNEISEKSEIFDDQFSVERPDGSNFTLKIRSTKLEDSAMYFCASSPQGAKSQETQYFGPGTRLLVL.

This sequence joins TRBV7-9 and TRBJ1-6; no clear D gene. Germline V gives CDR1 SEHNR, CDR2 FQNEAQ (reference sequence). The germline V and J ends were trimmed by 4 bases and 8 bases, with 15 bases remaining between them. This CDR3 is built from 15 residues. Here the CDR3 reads CASSSEIKSDSPLHF. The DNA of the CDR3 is TGTGCCAGCAGCTCAGAGATCAAATCGGATTCACCCCTCCACTTT.

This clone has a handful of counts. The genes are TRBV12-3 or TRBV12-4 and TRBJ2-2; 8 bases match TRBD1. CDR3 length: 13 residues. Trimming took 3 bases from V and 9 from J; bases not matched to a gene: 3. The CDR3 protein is CASSFQGARELFF. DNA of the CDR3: TGTGCCAGCAGTTTTCAGGGGGCCAGGGAGCTGTTTTTT.

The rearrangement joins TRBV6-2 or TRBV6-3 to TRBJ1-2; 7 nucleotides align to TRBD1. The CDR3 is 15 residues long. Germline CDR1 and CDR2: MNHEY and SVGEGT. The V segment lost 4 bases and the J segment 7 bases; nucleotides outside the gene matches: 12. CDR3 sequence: CASSFSTGRLGGYTF. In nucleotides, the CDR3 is TGTGCCAGCAGTTTCTCGACAGGGCGGTTGGGTGGCTACACCTTC.

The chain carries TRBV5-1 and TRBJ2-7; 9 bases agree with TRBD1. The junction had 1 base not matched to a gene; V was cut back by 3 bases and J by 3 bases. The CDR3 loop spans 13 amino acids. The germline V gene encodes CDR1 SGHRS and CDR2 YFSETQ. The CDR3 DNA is TGCGCCAGCAGCTCGGGACAGGGCTACGAGCAGTACTTC. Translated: CASSSGQGYEQYF.

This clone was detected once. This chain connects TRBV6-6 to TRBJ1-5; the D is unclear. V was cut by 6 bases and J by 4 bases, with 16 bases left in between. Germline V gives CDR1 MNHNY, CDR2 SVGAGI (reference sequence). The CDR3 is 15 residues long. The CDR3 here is CASSDGRGRNQPQHF. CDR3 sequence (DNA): TGTGCCAGCAGCGACGGCAGAGGAAGGAATCAGCCCCAGCATTTT.

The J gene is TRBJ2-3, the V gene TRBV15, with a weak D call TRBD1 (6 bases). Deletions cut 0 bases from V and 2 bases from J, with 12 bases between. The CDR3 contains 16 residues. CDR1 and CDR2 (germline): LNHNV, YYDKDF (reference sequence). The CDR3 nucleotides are TGTGCCACCAGCAGAGATGTAGGGGGAACCACAGATACGCAGTATTTT. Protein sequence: CATSRDVGGTTDTQYF.